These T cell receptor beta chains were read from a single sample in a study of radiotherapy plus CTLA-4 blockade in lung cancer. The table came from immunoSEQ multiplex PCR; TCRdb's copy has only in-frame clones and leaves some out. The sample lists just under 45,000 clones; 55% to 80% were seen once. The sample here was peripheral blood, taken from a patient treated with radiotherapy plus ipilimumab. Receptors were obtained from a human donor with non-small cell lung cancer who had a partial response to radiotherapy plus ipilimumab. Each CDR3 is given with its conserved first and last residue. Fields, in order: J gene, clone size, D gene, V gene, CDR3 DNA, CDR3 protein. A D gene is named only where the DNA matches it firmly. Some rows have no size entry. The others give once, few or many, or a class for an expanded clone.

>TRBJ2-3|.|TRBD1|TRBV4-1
TGCGCCAGCAGCCAAGTAGAGACAGGGACCACAGATACGCAGTATTTT
CASSQVETGTTDTQYF
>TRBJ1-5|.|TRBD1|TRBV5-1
TGCGCCAGCAGCCTGACAGGGAGTAGCAATCAGCCCCAGCATTTT
CASSLTGSSNQPQHF
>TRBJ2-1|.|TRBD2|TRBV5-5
TGTGCCAGCAGCAGAACTAGCGGGGGTGGCTGGAGGTCCTACAATGAGCAGTTCTTC
CASSRTSGGGWRSYNEQFF
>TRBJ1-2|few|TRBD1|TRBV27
TGTGCCAGCAGTTTCGGACAGGGCGGCGGCTACACCTTC
CASSFGQGGGYTF
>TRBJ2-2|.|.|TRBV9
TGTGCCAGCAATAAGAATAGGGGAGGGGAGCTGTTTTTT
CASNKNRGGELFF
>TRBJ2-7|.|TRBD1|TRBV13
TGTGCCAGCAGCCCGGCAGGGGGTCAGAGCTCCTACGAGCAGTACTTC
CASSPAGGQSSYEQYF
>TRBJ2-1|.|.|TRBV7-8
TGTGCCAGCAGAGAAACTAGCTCCAGTGAGCAGTTCTTC
CASRETSSSEQFF
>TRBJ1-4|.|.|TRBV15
TGTGCCACCAGCAGTGGGGGGGCCAGGAGGGAAAAACTGTTTTTT
CATSSGGARREKLFF
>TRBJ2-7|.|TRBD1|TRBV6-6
TGTGCCAGCAGTAAACTCCCGGGACAGTATGACGAGCAGTACTTC
CASSKLPGQYDEQYF
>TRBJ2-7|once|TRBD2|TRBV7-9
TGTGCCAGCAGCCCCGACGGGAGGGCTACCTACGAGCAGTACTTC
CASSPDGRATYEQYF
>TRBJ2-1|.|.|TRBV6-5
TGTGCCAGCAGTTACTCAGGGAGCGAGCAGTTCTTC
CASSYSGSEQFF
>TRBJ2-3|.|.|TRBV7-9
TGTGCCAGCAGCACGTCCTGGGGGGAAAGCACAGATACGCAGTATTTT
CASSTSWGESTDTQYF
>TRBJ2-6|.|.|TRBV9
TGTGCCAGCAGCGTAGGGGTTCGAGGGTCTGGGGCCAACGTCCTGACTTTC
CASSVGVRGSGANVLTF
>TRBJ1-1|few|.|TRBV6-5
TGTGCCAGCAGTTACGCGGGGAACACTGAAGCTTTCTTT
CASSYAGNTEAFF
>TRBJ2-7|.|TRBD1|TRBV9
TGTGCCAGCAGCGTAGCGCCTGGACAGGGGAACGAGCAGTACTTC
CASSVAPGQGNEQYF
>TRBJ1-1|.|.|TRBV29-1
TGCAGCGTTGACGCAGGGTACACTGAAGCTTTCTTT
CSVDAGYTEAFF
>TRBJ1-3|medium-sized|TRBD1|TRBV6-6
TGTGCCAGCAGTTACGGTCACGGGACAGCTTTTTATTTT
CASSYGHGTAFYF
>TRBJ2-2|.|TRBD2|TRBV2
TGTGCCAGCAGCACTAGCGGGAGTCCCGGGGAGCTGTTTTTT
CASSTSGSPGELFF
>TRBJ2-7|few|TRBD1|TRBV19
TGTGCCAGTAGTCCTCGACAGGGGCAATCCTACGAGCAGTACTTC
CASSPRQGQSYEQYF
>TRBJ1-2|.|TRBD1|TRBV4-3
TGCGCCAGCAGCCAAGTTAGGGGGACAGGACGCTATGGCTACACCTTC
CASSQVRGTGRYGYTF
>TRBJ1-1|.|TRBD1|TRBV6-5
TGTGCCATCAGCATGACAGGGTCTGAAGCTTTCTTT
CAISMTGSEAFF
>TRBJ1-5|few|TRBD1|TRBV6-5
TGTGCCAGCAGTGATACAGGGGCAAATCAGCCCCAGCATTTT
CASSDTGANQPQHF
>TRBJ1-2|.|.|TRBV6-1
TGTGCCAGCAGTGAACAGGGGTTAGGCTACACCTTC
CASSEQGLGYTF
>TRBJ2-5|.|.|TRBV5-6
TGTGCCAGCAGCTTGGTTTTCGGTCGAGATTATCAAGAGACCCAGTACTTC
CASSLVFGRDYQETQYF
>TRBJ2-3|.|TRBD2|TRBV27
TGTGCCAGCAGTTTATGGACGACTAGCCGCGATACGCAGTATTTT
CASSLWTTSRDTQYF
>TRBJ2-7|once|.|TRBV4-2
TGTGCCAGCAGCCAAGATATAACAGGCCCCTACGAGCAGTACTTC
CASSQDITGPYEQYF
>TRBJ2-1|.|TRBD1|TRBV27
TGTGCCAGCAGTTTAGGGGACAGAATATACAATGAGCAGTTCTTC
CASSLGDRIYNEQFF
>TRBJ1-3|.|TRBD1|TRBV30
TGTGCCTGGGGGACAGCGGGAAACACCATATATTTT
CAWGTAGNTIYF
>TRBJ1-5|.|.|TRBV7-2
TGTGCCAGCAGCTCAGGTCCCGATCAGCCCCAGCATTTT
CASSSGPDQPQHF
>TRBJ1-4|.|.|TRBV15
TGTGCCACCAGCAGAGGAGAAAGCCAGGGGGAAAAACTGTTTTTT
CATSRGESQGEKLFF
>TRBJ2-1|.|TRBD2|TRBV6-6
TGTGCCAGCAGCTTCGGGGGGAGTGAGCAGTTCTTC
CASSFGGSEQFF
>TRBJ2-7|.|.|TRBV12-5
TGTGCTAGTGGCGGACAGACCTACGAGCAGTACTTC
CASGGQTYEQYF
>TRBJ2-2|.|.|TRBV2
TGTGCCAGCAGTGGACTTCTGTCGAACACCGGGGAGCTGTTTTTT
CASSGLLSNTGELFF
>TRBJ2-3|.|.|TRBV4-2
TGTGCCAGCAGCCCCTCGGGGGGCGGGGGCACAGATACGCAGTATTTT
CASSPSGGGGTDTQYF
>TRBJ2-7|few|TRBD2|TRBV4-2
TGTGCCAGCAGCCAGGGCGGGGGGGGCTACGAGCAGTACTTC
CASSQGGGGYEQYF
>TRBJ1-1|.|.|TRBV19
TGTGCCAGTAGACCGTTGGGCCAGGGGTTTGCTGAAGCTTTCTTT
CASRPLGQGFAEAFF
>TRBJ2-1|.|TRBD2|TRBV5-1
TGCGCCAGCAGCTTGGAGGCGGGAGGGCCTTATGAGCAGTTCTTC
CASSLEAGGPYEQFF
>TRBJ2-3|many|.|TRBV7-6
TGTGCCAGCAGCACATGGACAGATACGCAGTATTTT
CASSTWTDTQYF
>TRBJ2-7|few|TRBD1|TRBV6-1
TGTGCCAGCAGTTGGGACAGCTCCTACGAGCAGTACTTC
CASSWDSSYEQYF
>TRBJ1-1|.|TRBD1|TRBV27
TGTGCCAGCAGCTCGGGACAGGGTTGGACTGAAGCTTTCTTT
CASSSGQGWTEAFF
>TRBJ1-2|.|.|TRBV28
TGTGCCAGCAGTTTACGGTTCTATGGCTACACCTTC
CASSLRFYGYTF
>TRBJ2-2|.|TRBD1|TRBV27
TGTGCCAGCAGTTGGGGACAGGGGGCCGGGGAGCTGTTTTTT
CASSWGQGAGELFF
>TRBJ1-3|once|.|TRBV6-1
TGTGCCAGCAGTCACCGGACTGTTTATGGAAACACCATATATTTT
CASSHRTVYGNTIYF
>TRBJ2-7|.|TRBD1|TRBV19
TGTGCCAGTAGCACCGGGACAGGGTCGTACGAGCAGTACTTC
CASSTGTGSYEQYF
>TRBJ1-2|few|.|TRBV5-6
TGTGCCAGCAGTGTGGACACCGTCGGCTACACCTTC
CASSVDTVGYTF
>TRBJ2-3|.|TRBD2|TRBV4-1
TGCGCCAGCAGCCCCCTAGCGGTCACAGATACGCAGTATTTT
CASSPLAVTDTQYF